This T cell receptor (beta chain) is from a study of beta chain features in type 1 diabetes. Overall study findings and caveats: The naive, central memory and Treg TCRB repertoires of patients appeared to be more similar to one another than those of healthy donors. When Type 1 diabetes patients were examined, their TCRB CDR3s proved moderately but significantly shorter in all four CD4+ subsets.

Germline V gene data show CDR1 as MNHNY and CDR2 as SVGAGI (reference sequence). CDR3 size: 14 residues. This clone was seen a handful of times. The antigen is undetermined. One end of the junction does not line up with germline, which may come from a read error. Sampling consisted of one heparinised blood draw per donor, averaging approximately 100 mL. TCRB transcripts that were expressed got sequenced, as all of the isolated RNA had been reverse transcribed. The method was immunoSEQ multiplex PCR; TCRdb's version includes in-frame clones alone and lacks a portion of them. There are around 200,000 clones in the sample; around 13% occur only once, and 0.5% to 0.75% lies in the top ten.

The rearrangement uses TRBV6-6 and TRBJ2-3; D may be TRBD1 (6 bases). The sequenced material came from central memory CD4+ T cells from blood. The receptor was derived from a woman aged 18-29 years in good health. CDR3 bases: TGTGCCATCAGTGAGAAGGCAGGGGCAGATACGCAGTATTTT. Translating gives CAISEKAGADTQYF.